This passage covers 9 T cell receptor beta chains from one sample sequenced in a study of T-cell reconstitution after alpha-beta-depleted transplantation in children (dated by TCRdb to 2016 to 2018). What this sample's treatment or condition label stands for: allogeneic hematopoietic cell transplantation with graft depleted of TCRalphabeta T cells and CD19 B cells. Libraries were constructed by PCR. TCRdb lists the instrument as Illumina HiSeq 2500. TCR libraries were prepared with molecular barcoding, using unique molecular identifiers to normalize TCRbeta repertoire quantification. TCRdb handled the public reads itself, with Q25 trimming in fastp and clone calling in MiXCR, and kept productive beta chains. CDR3 protein duplicates are merged, each entry listing the most common genes and DNA. The table for this sample lists around 250,000 distinct CDR3 sequences; roughly 25% of them were counted only once. The ten largest clones add up to 2% to 3% of the sample.

The specimen was PBMCs, collected before TCRalphabeta/CD19-depleted stem cell transplant. These receptor sequences come from a girl aged 2-10 years with Fanconi anemia, due to receive a stem cell transplant.

This clonotype showed up many times. The chain is built from TRBV20-1 and TRBJ1-2; D perhaps matches TRBD1 (6 bases). This CDR3 region has 15 residues. Germline values: CDR1 DFQATT, CDR2 SNEGSKA (reference sequence). Trimming shortened V by 5 bases and J by 5 bases, and 21 bases separated the two germline ends. In nucleotides, the CDR3 is TGCAGTGCTCCCACGACAGGACCTAACACTTATGGCTACACCTTC. This gives the protein CSAPTTGPNTYGYTF.

This clonotype was seen repeatedly, ten times or more. The chain uses TRBV10-2 and TRBJ1-6; 10 bases align to TRBD1. V lost 9 bases, J lost 0 bases, and 5 bases stayed unmatched. Germline V CDR1 and CDR2: WSHSY, SAAADI. The CDR3 covers 16 residues. The CDR3 is CASGQGVSSYNSPLHF. The CDR3 DNA sequence: TGCGCCAGTGGACAGGGGGTGAGCTCCTATAATTCACCCCTCCACTTT.

This clonotype appeared a few times. This chain joins TRBV5-1 and TRBJ2-7, with D perhaps TRBD2 (5 bases). Germline V CDR1 and CDR2: SGHRS, YFSETQ. The CDR3 runs 13 residues. The ends were cut back, 4 bases at V and 3 bases at J, with 11 bases in the middle. CDR3 DNA sequence: TGCGCCAGCAGCGTATCCGGGGACTACGAGCAGTACTTC. Translating gives CASSVSGDYEQYF.

This clonotype appeared many times. The genes are TRBV20-1 and TRBJ2-5; TRBD2 agrees at 7 bases. The CDR3 is 14 residues long. The V gene's germline CDR1 is DFQATT and CDR2 SNEGSKA (reference sequence). J was trimmed by 5 bases and V by 3 bases; bases with no gene match: 9. As DNA, the CDR3 is TGCAGTGCTAGTCCGGGACTACGTCCGGAGACCCAGTACTTC. The encoded protein is CSASPGLRPETQYF.

The V and J genes are TRBV20-1 and TRBJ2-1, with 10 bases identical to TRBD2. V lost 3 bases to trimming and J lost 6 bases; unmatched junction nucleotides: 8. The CDR3 contains 15 residues. Looked up from germline, CDR1 is DFQATT and CDR2 is SNEGSKA (reference sequence). The CDR3 sequence: CSARTAGGRVNEQFF. The CDR3 DNA sequence: TGCAGTGCTAGGACAGCGGGGGGGCGGGTCAATGAGCAGTTCTTC.

Only a few counts were recorded for this clonotype. V gene TRBV29-1 combines with J gene TRBJ1-2; D is possibly TRBD1 (6 bases). The germline gives CDR1 SQVTM, CDR2 ANQGSEA. Trimming removed 4 bases from V and 7 bases from J, with 16 bases in between. The CDR3 runs 13 residues. Written as DNA, the CDR3 is TGCAGCGTTGTCGGGGGGGCACAGTCTGGCTACACCTTC. Its translation is CSVVGGAQSGYTF.

This clonotype was picked up many times. This chain connects TRBV12-3 or TRBV12-4 to TRBJ2-1; 11 nucleotides line up with TRBD2. After removal of 4 bases from V and 3 bases from J, the junction contained 5 bases not matched to a gene. The CDR3 has 16 residues. CDR3: CASSSKTSGNYNEQFF. The CDR3 DNA sequence: TGTGCCAGCAGTTCCAAGACTAGCGGGAACTACAATGAGCAGTTCTTC.

This clonotype came up a few times. The chain couples TRBV6-1 to TRBJ2-7; 10 nucleotides match TRBD1. The CDR3 has 16 amino acids. Germline CDR1 and CDR2: MNHNS and SASEGT. V was pared by 6 bases and J by 11 bases, with 19 bases of the junction left unmatched. The CDR3 sequence: CASRRSTTGGLLVKYF. The CDR3 region has the DNA TGTGCCAGCAGACGTTCGACGACAGGGGGCCTTTTGGTTAAGTACTTC.

The rearrangement joins TRBV20-1 to TRBJ2-1; the match to TRBD2 covers 9 bases. This CDR3 contains 21 residues. Losses at the gene ends were 4 bases for V and 0 bases for J; bases not matched to a gene: 22. Germline CDR1 DFQATT, CDR2 SNEGSKA (reference sequence). The CDR3 sequence: CSATKTGTKTSGLSSYNEQFF. CDR3 DNA sequence: TGCAGTGCTACTAAGACAGGGACAAAGACTAGCGGATTGAGCTCCTACAATGAGCAGTTCTTC.